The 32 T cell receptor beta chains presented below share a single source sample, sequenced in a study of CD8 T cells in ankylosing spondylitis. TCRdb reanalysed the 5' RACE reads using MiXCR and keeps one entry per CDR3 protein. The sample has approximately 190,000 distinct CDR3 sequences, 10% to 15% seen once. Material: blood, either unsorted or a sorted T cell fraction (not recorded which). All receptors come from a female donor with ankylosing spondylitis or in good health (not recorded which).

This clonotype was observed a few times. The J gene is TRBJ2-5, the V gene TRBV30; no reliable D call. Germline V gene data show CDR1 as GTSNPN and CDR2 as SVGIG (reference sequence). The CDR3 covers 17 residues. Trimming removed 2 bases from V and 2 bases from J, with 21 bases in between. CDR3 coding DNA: TGTGCCTGGAGTCCCCGGACGGATCCTAAAACACAAGAGACCCAGTACTTC. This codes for CAWSPRTDPKTQETQYF.

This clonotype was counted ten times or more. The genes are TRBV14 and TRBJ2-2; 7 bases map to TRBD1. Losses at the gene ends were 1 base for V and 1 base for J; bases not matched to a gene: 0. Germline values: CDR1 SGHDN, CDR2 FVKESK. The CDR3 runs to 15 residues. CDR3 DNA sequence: TGTGCCAGCAGCCAAGCAGGGGGGAACACCGGGGAGCTGTTTTTT. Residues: CASSQAGGNTGELFF. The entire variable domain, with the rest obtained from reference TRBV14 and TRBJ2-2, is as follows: EAGVTQFPSHSVIEKGQTVTLRCDPISGHDNLYWYRRVMGKEIKFLLHFVKESKQDESGMPNNRFLAERTGGTYSTLKVQPAELEDSGVYFCASSQAGGNTGELFFGEGSRLTVL.

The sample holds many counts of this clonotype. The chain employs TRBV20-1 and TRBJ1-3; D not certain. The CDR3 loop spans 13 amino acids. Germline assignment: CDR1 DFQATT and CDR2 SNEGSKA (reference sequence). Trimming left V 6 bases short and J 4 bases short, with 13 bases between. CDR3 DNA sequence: TGCAGTGCCCTGGACTATCGAGGAAACACCATATATTTT. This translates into CSALDYRGNTIYF.

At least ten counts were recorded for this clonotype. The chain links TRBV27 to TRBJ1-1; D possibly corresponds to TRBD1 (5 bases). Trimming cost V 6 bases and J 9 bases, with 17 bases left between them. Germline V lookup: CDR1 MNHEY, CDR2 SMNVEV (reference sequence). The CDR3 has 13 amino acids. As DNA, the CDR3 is TGTGCCAGCAGCTCCATTTTAGACAGTAAAGCTTTCTTT. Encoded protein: CASSSILDSKAFF.

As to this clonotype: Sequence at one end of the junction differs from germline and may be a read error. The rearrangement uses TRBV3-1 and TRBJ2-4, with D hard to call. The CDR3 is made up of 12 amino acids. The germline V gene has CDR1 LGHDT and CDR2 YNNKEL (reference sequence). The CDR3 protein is CPSSQDEVKQVF. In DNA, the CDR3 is TGTCCCAGCAGCCAAGACGAAGTCAAACAAGTCTTC.

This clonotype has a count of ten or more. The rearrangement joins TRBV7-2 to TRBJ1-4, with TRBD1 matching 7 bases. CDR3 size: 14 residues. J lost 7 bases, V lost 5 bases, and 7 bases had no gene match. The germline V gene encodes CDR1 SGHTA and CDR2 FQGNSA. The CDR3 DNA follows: TGTGCCAGCAGCCGTCGCAGGGGGTTTGAAAAACTGTTTTTT. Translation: CASSRRRGFEKLFF.

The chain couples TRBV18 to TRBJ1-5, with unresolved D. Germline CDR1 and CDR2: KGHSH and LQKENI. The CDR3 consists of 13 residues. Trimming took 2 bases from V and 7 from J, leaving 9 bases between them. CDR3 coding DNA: TGTGCCAGCTCACCAGAAAGAACCCAGCCCCAGCATTTT. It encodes CASSPERTQPQHF.

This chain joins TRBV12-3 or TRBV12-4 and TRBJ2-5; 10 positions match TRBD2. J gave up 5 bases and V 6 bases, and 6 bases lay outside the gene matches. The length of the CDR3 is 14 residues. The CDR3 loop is CASRTVAGGETQYF. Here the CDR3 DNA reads TGTGCCAGCAGAACGGTAGCGGGAGGCGAGACCCAGTACTTC.

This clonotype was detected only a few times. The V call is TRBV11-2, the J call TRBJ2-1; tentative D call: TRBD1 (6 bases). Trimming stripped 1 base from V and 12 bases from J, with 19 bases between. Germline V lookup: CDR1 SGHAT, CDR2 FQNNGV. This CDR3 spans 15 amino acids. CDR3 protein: CASSLGLGARAAQFF. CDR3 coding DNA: TGTGCCAGCAGCTTAGGATTGGGGGCTCGGGCAGCGCAGTTCTTC.

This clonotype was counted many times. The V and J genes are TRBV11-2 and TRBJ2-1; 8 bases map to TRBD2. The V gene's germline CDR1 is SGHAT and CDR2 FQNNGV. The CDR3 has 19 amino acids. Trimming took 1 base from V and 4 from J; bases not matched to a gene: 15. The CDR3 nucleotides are TGTGCCAGCAGCTTAGTCTCTCTCTTAGAACTAGCGGTTTACAATGAGCAGTTCTTC. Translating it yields CASSLVSLLELAVYNEQFF.

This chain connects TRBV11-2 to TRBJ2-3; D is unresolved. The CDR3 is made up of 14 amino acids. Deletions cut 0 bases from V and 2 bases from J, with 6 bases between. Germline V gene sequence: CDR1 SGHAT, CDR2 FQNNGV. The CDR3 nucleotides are TGTGCCAGCAGCTTAGACGACGACACAGATACGCAGTATTTT. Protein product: CASSLDDDTDTQYF.

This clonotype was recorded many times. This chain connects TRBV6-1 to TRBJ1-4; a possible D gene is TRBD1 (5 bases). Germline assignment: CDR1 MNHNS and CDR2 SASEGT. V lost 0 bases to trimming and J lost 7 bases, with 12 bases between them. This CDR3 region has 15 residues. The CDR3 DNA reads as TGTGCCAGCAGTGAAGCCCCAGGGTCGATTGAAAAACTGTTTTTT. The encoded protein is CASSEAPGSIEKLFF.

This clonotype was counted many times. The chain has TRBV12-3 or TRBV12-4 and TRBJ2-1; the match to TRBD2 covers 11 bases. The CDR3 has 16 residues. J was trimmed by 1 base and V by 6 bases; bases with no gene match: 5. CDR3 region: CASSPRLAGSYNEQFF. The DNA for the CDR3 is TGTGCCAGCAGCCCTAGACTAGCGGGATCCTACAATGAGCAGTTCTTC.

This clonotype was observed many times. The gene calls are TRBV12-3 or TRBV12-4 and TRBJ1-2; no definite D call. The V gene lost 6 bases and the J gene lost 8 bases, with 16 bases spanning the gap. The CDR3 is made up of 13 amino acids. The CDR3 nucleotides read TGTGCCAGCAGCCCCCCCGCATCTATCGGCTACACCTTC. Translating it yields CASSPPASIGYTF.

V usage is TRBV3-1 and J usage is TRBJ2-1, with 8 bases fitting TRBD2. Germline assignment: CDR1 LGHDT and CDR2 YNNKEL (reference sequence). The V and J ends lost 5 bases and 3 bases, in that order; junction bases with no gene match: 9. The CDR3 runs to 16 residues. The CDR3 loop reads CASSSTSGSDYNEQFF. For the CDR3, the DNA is TGTGCCAGCAGCTCAACGAGCGGGAGTGACTACAATGAGCAGTTCTTC.

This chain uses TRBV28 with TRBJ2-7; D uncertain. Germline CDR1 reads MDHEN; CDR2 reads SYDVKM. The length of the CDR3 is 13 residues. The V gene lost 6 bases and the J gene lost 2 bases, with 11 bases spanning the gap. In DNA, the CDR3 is TGTGCCAGCAGCTCATTGACCCCCTACGAGCAGTACTTC. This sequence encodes CASSSLTPYEQYF.

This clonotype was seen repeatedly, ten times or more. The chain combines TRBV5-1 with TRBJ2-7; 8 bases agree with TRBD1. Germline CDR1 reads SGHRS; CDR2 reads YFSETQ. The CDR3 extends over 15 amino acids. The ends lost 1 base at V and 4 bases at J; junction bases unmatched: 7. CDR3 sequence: CASSLRPGGGYEQYF. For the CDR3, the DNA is TGCGCCAGCAGCTTGCGGCCAGGGGGCGGGTACGAGCAGTACTTC.

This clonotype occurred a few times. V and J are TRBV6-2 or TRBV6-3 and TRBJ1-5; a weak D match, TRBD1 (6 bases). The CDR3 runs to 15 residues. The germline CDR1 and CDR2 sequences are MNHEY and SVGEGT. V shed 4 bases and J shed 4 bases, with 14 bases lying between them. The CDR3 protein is CASSSPGGWNQPQHF. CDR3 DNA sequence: TGTGCCAGCAGTTCACCGGGGGGCTGGAATCAGCCCCAGCATTTT.

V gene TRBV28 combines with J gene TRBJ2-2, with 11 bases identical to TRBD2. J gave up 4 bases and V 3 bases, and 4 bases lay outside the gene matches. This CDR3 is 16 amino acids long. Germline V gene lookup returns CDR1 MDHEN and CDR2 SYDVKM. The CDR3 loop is CASSLGLADRTGELFF. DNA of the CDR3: TGTGCCAGCAGTTTGGGACTAGCGGACCGCACCGGGGAGCTGTTTTTT.

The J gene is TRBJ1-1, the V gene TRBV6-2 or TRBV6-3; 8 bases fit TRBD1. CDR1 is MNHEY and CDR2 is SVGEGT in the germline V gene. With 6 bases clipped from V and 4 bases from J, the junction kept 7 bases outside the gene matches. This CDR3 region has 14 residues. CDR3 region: CASSLRGLGTEAFF. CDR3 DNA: TGTGCCAGCAGCCTCAGGGGGCTTGGCACTGAAGCTTTCTTT.

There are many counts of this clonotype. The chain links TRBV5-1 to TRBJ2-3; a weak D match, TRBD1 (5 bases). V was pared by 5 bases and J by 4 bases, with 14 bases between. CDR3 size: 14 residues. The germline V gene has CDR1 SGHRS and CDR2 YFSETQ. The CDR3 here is CASRQGGNPDTQYF. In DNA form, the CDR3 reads TGCGCCAGCAGGCAGGGTGGTAATCCAGATACGCAGTATTTT.

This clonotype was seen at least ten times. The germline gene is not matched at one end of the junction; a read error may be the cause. DNA of the CDR3: TGTGCGAGGGTCGGTTTGGCAAATGAGCAGTTCTTC. Amino acid sequence: CARVGLANEQFF. This chain joins TRBV20-1 and TRBJ2-1, with TRBD2 as a possible D gene (5 bases). CDR1 and CDR2 (germline): DFQATT, SNEGSKA (reference sequence). CDR3 length: 12 residues.

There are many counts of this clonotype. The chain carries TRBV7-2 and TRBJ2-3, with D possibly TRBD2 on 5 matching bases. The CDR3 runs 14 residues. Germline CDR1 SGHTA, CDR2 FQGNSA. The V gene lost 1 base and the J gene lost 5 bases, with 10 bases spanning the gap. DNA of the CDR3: TGTGCCAGCAGCTTAGGAGGGAACGGAGATACGCAGTATTTT. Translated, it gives CASSLGGNGDTQYF.

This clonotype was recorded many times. The CDR3: CASSLTGERNTIYF. CDR3 nucleotide sequence: TGCGCCAGCAGCTTGACGGGGGAGCGAAACACCATATATTTT. The chain has TRBV5-1 and TRBJ1-3, with a possible D match to TRBD1 (5 bases). The CDR3 is 14 residues long. Germline assignment: CDR1 SGHRS and CDR2 YFSETQ. The V gene lost 1 base and the J gene lost 5 bases, with 10 bases spanning the gap.

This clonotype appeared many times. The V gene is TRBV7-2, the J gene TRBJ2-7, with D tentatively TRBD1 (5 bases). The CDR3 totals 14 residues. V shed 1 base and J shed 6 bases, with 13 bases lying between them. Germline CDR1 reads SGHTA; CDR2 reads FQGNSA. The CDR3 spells CASSLGQGMGEQYF. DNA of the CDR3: TGTGCCAGCAGCTTAGGGCAGGGAATGGGCGAGCAGTACTTC.

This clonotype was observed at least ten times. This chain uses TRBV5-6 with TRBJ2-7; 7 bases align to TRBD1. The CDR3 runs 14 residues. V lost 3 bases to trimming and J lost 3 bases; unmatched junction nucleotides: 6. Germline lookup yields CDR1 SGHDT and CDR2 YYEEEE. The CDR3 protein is CASSSQGTVYEQYF. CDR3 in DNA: TGTGCCAGCAGCTCTCAAGGGACAGTCTACGAGCAGTACTTC.

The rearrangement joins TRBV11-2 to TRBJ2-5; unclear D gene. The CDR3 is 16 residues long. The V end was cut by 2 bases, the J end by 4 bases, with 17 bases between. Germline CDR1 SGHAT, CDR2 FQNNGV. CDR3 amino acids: CASSLTTVLRAETQYF. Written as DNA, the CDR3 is TGTGCCAGCAGCTTAACTACTGTGCTAAGGGCAGAGACCCAGTACTTC.

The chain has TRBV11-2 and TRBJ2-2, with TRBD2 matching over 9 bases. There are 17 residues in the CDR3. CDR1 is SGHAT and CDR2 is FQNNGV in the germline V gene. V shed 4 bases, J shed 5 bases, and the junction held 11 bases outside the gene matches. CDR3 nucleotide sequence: TGTGCCAGCAGCTCGAGGGTAGCGGGAGAGGGTACCGGGGAGCTGTTTTTT. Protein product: CASSSRVAGEGTGELFF.

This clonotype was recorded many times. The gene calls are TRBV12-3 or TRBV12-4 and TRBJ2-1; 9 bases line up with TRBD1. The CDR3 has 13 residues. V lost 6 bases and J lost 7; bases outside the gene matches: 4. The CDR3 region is CASRQGAVNEQFF. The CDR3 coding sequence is TGTGCCAGCAGACAGGGGGCGGTGAATGAGCAGTTCTTC.

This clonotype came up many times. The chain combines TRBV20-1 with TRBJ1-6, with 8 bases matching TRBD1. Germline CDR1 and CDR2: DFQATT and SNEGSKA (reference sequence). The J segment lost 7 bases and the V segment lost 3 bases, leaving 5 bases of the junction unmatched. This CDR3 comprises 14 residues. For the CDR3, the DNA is TGCAGTGCTAGGTCTCGGACAGGGAATTCACCCCTCCACTTT. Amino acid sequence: CSARSRTGNSPLHF.

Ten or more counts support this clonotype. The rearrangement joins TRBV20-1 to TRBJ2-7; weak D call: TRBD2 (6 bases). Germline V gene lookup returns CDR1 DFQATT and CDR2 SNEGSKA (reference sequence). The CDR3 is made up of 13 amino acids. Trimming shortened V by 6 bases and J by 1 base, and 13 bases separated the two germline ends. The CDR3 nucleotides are TGCAGTGCCCTCGTGGAGGGATCCTACGAGCAGTACTTC. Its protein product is CSALVEGSYEQYF.

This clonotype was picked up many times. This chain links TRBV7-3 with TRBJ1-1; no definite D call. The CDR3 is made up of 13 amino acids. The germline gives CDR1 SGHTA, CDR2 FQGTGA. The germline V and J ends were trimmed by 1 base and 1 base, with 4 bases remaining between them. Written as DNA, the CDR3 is TGTGCCAGCAGCTTAAAAAGGAACACTGAAGCTTTCTTT. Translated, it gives CASSLKRNTEAFF.